This T cell receptor (beta chain) was documented in a study of T cells expressing NK-cell markers. Reanalyzing the 5' RACE reads, TCRdb keeps one entry per CDR3 protein, without DNA. The ten most abundant clones cover over 4% of a sample with a few hundred thousand distinct CDR3 sequences. The sample was blood T cells: a sorted CD56 or NKG2C T cell subset, CD4+ or CD8+ T cells, or bulk PBMC T cells (not recorded which). The sequence came from a man aged 18-69 years in good health.

This chain's CDR3 is CASSSQGGQVGQPQHF. This chain uses TRBV19 with TRBJ1-5; the D call from TCRdb, TRBD1, cannot be confirmed without DNA. Germline V CDR1 and CDR2: LNHDA, SQIVND (reference sequence). The CDR3 is 16 amino acids.